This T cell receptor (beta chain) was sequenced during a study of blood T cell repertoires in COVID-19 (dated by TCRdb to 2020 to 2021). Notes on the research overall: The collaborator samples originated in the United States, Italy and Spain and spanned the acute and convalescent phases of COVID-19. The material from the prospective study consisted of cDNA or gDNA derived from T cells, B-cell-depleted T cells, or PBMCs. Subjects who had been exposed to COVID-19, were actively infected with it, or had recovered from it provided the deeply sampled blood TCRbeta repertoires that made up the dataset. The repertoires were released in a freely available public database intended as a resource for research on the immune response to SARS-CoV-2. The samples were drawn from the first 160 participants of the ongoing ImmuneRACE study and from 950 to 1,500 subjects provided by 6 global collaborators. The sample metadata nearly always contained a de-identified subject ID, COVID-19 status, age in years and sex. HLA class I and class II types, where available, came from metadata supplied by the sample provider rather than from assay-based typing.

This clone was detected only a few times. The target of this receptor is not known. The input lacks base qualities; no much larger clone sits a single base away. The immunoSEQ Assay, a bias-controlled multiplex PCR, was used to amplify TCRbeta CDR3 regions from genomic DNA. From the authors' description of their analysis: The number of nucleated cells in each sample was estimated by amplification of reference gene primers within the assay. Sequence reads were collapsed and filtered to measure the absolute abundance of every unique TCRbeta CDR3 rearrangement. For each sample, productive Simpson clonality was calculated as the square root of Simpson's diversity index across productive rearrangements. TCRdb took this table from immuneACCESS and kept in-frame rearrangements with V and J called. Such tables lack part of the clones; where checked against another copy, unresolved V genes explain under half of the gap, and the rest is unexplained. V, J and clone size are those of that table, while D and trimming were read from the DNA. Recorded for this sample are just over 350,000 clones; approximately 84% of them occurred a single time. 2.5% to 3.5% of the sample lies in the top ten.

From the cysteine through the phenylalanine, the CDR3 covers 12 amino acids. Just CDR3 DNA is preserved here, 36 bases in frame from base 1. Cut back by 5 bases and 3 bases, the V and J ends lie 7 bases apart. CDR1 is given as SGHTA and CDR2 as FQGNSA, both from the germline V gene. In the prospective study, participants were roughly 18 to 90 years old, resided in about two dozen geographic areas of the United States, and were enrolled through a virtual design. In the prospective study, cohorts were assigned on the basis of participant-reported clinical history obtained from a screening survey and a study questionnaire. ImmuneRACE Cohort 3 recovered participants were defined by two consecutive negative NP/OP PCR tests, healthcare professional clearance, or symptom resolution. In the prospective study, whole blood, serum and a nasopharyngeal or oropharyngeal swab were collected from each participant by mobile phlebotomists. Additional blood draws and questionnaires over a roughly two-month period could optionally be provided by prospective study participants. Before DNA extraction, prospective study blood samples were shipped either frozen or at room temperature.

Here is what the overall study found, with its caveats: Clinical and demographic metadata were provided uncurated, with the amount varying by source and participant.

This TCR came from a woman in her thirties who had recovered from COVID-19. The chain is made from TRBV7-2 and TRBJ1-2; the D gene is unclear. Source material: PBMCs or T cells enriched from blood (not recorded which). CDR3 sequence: CASSPIDYGYTF. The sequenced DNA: TGTGCCAGCAGCCCTATCGACTATGGCTACACCTTC.